Listed below are T cell receptor beta chains from one sample, sequenced in a study of somatic mutations in cytotoxic T cells in rheumatoid arthritis. Sequencing used immunoSEQ multiplex PCR; TCRdb keeps in-frame clones, though not all of them. The sample comprises some 35,000 clones, 84% of which are singletons, and roughly 3.4% rests with the top ten. The sequenced sample consisted of CD8+ T cells sorted from blood. These TCRs come from a man between 35 and 55 years old in good health. Each CDR3 is given with its conserved first and last residue. The order of the fields is V gene, CDR3 protein.

v_gene: TRBV27; CDR3aa: CASSGWTGRGYNEQFF
v_gene: TRBV29-1; CDR3aa: CSVAGRVLGYTF
v_gene: TRBV7-9; CDR3aa: CASSLRGVGADTQYF
v_gene: TRBV9; CDR3aa: CASSPRTGANTGELFF
v_gene: TRBV7-8; CDR3aa: CASSLGASGKELFF
v_gene: TRBV11-2; CDR3aa: CASSLDWRGDSDQETQYF
v_gene: TRBV4-2; CDR3aa: CASAYKRGSGADEQYF
v_gene: TRBV7-2; CDR3aa: CASSLTSGIRASSYEQYF
v_gene: TRBV27; CDR3aa: CASSLIPDAVQFF
v_gene: TRBV13; CDR3aa: CASSLWEGAGTEAFF
v_gene: TRBV10-2; CDR3aa: CASSEVTFYEQYF
v_gene: TRBV5-4; CDR3aa: CASSLVLAGTDTQYF
v_gene: TRBV5-4; CDR3aa: CASSLKNTGELFF
v_gene: TRBV7-9; CDR3aa: CASSPYPGGQETQYF
v_gene: TRBV9; CDR3aa: CASSDRGEQFF
v_gene: TRBV9; CDR3aa: CASSVATSGPYEQYF